This TCR beta chain appears in the sequencing data of a study of Tregs in tolerant kidney transplant recipients. The study, taken as a whole, reports: Biological reproducibility was not directly addressed, but technical replication error appeared minimal. Activated donor B cell expansion appeared to reveal the most relevant donor-specific TCRbeta repertoire. Validation in larger populations is needed because few patients were studied.

Produced via immunoSEQ multiplex PCR; TCRdb's table is partial and in-frame only. The repertoire holds 120,000 or so clones, with 92% as singletons. In the case of this clone: The antigen remains unidentified.

Trimming took 2 bases from V and 0 from J, leaving 22 bases between them. This CDR3 comprises 18 residues. CDR1 is GTSNPN and CDR2 is SVGIG in the germline V gene (reference sequence). Thawed PBMCs were FACS-sorted into unstimulated CD4+CD25+CD127- regulatory T cells, CD4+CD25- non-regulatory cells, CD4 and CD8 cells. This clonotype was sampled from a human donor in good health. The sample comprised CD4+ T cells from blood. The chain recombines TRBV30 with TRBJ1-1; D gene unclear. DNA of the CDR3: TGTGCCTGGAGTCCGATAAGGACCTTCGGAGGGATGAACACTGAAGCTTTCTTT. Amino acid sequence: CAWSPIRTFGGMNTEAFF.